Listed below are T cell receptor beta chains from one sample, sequenced in a study of cytomegalovirus exposure and HLA in healthy donors. The protocol was immunoSEQ multiplex PCR, while the TCRdb copy is restricted to in-frame clones and leaves out a portion. The top ten hold roughly 3.6% of the sample, which has about 120,000 clones, about three quarters seen once. The sample comprised PBMCs. The source is a man in his thirties or forties in good health and CMV-seronegative. Both conserved end residues are trimmed from each CDR3.

v_gene	j_gene	CDR3aa
TRBV9	TRBJ2-5	ASSVAETLRGQETQY
TRBV27	TRBJ2-1	ASSYTSSTQGEQF
TRBV4-3	TRBJ2-3	ASSQEGSSTDTQY
TRBV10-3	TRBJ1-2	AIRGGDRETYGYT
TRBV5-4	TRBJ2-7	ASSTGTGKTYEQY
TRBV7-9	TRBJ1-2	ASSSRGGRDYGYT
TRBV28	TRBJ1-6	ASSLQGYNSPLH
TRBV4-2	TRBJ1-3	ASSPSGTGGSGNTIY
TRBV28	TRBJ1-1	ASILQGIKDFNTEAF
TRBV28	TRBJ1-2	ASSLRRTGIYGYT
TRBV11-2	TRBJ2-7	ASSLEGGYEQY
TRBV27	TRBJ2-1	ASSFLTSGGYNEQF
TRBV5-1	TRBJ1-1	ASSLVQTRTEAF
TRBV30	TRBJ1-5	AWSGQGNQPQH
TRBV21-1	TRBJ2-7	ASSKAVHCSYEQY
TRBV9	TRBJ2-3	ASSVVGLAGVRDTQY
TRBV9	TRBJ2-1	ASSVVGGAYNEQF
TRBV5-1	TRBJ2-3	ASSLGVAADTQY
TRBV29-1	TRBJ1-2	SVEDRGQGVYGYT
TRBV20-1	-	SARGQYEQY
TRBV28	TRBJ1-5	ASSSGQVSQH
TRBV5-1	TRBJ2-3	ASSPDIHTDTQY
TRBV5-4	TRBJ1-4	ASSFGQGIEKLF
TRBV5-5	TRBJ1-3	ASSPTTGNTIY
TRBV29-1	TRBJ2-1	SVAGLAGVYNEQF
TRBV9	TRBJ2-2	ASTRNTGELF